This T cell receptor beta chain was documented in a study of T cell responses to AZD1222 COVID-19 vaccine. The protocol was immunoSEQ multiplex PCR, while the TCRdb copy is restricted to in-frame clones and leaves out a portion. The sample records about 100,000 clones, roughly nine tenths being singletons. Trimming took 7 bases from V and 4 from J; bases not matched to a gene: 4. The CDR3 is 13 amino acids. Study results and caveats: White British ancestry dominated among donors, who included more females, and clonal diversity was possibly underestimated.

This clone showed up just a few times. What it binds is not known. The chain combines TRBV12-3 or TRBV12-4 with TRBJ1-3; 7 nucleotides align to TRBD1. The clonotype originates from an adult in good health. Specimen: peripheral blood, collected on day 0 of AZD1222 vaccination. This chain's CDR3 is CASTTTGGNTIYF. CDR3 sequence (DNA): TGTGCCAGCACCACGACAGGGGGAAACACCATATATTTT.